A selection of T cell receptor beta chains follows, all from one sample in a study of cytomegalovirus exposure and HLA in healthy donors. The protocol was immunoSEQ multiplex PCR, while the TCRdb copy is restricted to in-frame clones and leaves out a portion. Of some 100,000 clones listed, 65% to 75% are singletons. Sample: PBMCs. The receptors derive from a woman between 40 and 55 years old in good health and CMV-seronegative. Both conserved end residues are part of each CDR3. A row's size may be missing; if present it is once, few, many or a size class.

NA,TRBV5-1,CASSLLGFTDTQYF
NA,TRBV7-2,CASRDRGRAVWSGANVLTF
NA,TRBV27,CASRKTGVNQPQHF
NA,TRBV7-9,CASGARSGTLNNSPLHF
few,TRBV2,CASSDRYGYTF
NA,TRBV7-2,CASSLEGASSYNEQFF
NA,TRBV19,CASSILQGSINSPLHF
few,TRBV15,CATSRGAGPYEQYF
NA,TRBV27,CASKGARGREKLFF
few,TRBV9,CASSVGMLQSTDTQYF
NA,TRBV5-6,CASSLGQWGGELFF
few,TRBV28,CASSSLAWDRGRVTEAFF
NA,TRBV6-1,CASTDYTDTQYF
NA,TRBV11-3,CASSLGSRVNNEQFF
NA,TRBV6-1,CASSRDRDYNQPQHF
once,TRBV5-3,CARSLGGGNQPQHF
NA,TRBV15,CATSRDQGAEQYF
few,TRBV6-5,CASSYGGDEAQYF
once,TRBV7-2,CASSLGTGNTEAFF
once,TRBV11-2,CASSFSGGDYEQYF
few,TRBV6-5,CASSYSNQGDQPQHF
NA,TRBV7-6,CASSLGLASGEGGELFF
NA,TRBV9,CASSVEGRVYGYTF
few,TRBV7-9,CASRGDRGSTGANVLTF